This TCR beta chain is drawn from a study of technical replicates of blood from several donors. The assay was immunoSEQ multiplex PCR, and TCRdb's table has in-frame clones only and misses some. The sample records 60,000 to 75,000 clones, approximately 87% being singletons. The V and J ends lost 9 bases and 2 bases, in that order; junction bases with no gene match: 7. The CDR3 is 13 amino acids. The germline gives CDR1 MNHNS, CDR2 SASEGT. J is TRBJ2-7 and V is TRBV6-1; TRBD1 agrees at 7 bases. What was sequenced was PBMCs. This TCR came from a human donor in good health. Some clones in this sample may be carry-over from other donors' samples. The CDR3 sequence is CASRQGFTYEQYF. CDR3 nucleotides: TGTGCCAGTCGACAGGGATTTACCTACGAGCAGTACTTC.